This T cell receptor (beta chain) was identified in a study of cytotoxic CD8 clonotypes in ibrutinib-treated CLL. Approximately 2.2 micrograms of genomic DNA from cryopreserved PBMCs went into TCR beta libraries. Study-wide findings and caveats: Elevated clonality accompanied ibrutinib response, with a return toward baseline values at progression. Treatment left the uncommon public clonotypes either contracted or stable in frequency.

The table lists this clone with a few counts. Its specificity is not known. TCRdb keeps only in-frame clones here, not all; method: immunoSEQ multiplex PCR. The repertoire has about 160,000 clones, under 90% of them found once; the top ten carry roughly 4.5%. This sequence originates from a human donor with chronic lymphocytic leukemia. This sample comprised PBMCs, obtained after 24 months of ibrutinib treatment.

The CDR3 loop reads CASSIYGHFEQFF. In nucleotides, the CDR3 is TGTGCCAGTAGTATATACGGGCACTTTGAGCAGTTCTTC. The chain uses TRBV19 and TRBJ2-1; D gene unclear. Trimming stripped 2 bases from V and 9 bases from J, with 11 bases between. Per the germline V gene, CDR1 is LNHDA and CDR2 is SQIVND (reference sequence). The CDR3 is made up of 13 amino acids.